Sequencing of this T cell receptor (beta chain) was carried out in a study of blood T cell repertoires in COVID-19. The CDR3 covers 12 residues. Germline V CDR1 and CDR2: SEHNR, FQNEAQ (reference sequence). V was trimmed by 5 bases and J by 0 bases, leaving 5 bases between them. This clone was recorded only once. This sample also contains other DNA sequences that code for the same CDR3. In the study's own analysis: Reference gene primer amplification gave estimated nucleated cell counts. TCRdb keeps only in-frame clones here, not all; method: immunoSEQ multiplex PCR. Clonal size and the V and J genes are those of that table, whereas D and trimming came from the DNA. The table includes roughly 70,000 clones, about 87% detected once.

The chain recombines TRBV7-9 with TRBJ2-7; D is undetermined. This sequence originates from a woman of 80 years or more with active COVID-19. Sequenced: peripheral blood. CDR3 sequence (DNA): TGTGCCAGCAGCCCCAGCTCCTACGAGCAGTACTTC. This sequence encodes CASSPSSYEQYF.